The next 20 T cell receptor beta chains were all read from a single sample in a study of blood T cell repertoires in COVID-19. Produced via immunoSEQ multiplex PCR; TCRdb's table is partial and in-frame only. The sample holds around 230,000 clones, roughly 80% seen once. The specimen was peripheral blood. These receptors all stem from a woman older than 75 with acute or convalescent COVID-19.

The rearrangement links TRBV25-1 to TRBJ1-1; TRBD1 aligns across 10 bases. This CDR3 has 18 residues. The junction had 13 bases not matched to a gene; V was cut back by 4 bases and J by 2 bases. Germline values: CDR1 MGHDK, CDR2 SYGVNS. The CDR3 loop is CASSGWTGGSSVNTEAFF. In DNA, the CDR3 is TGTGCCAGCAGTGGCTGGACAGGGGGTAGCTCGGTTAACACTGAAGCTTTCTTT.

The sample holds a few counts of this clone. V and J are TRBV5-5 and TRBJ1-6; TRBD1 is a possible D gene (6 bases). Deletions cut 4 bases from V and 4 bases from J, with 18 bases between. The CDR3 contains 17 residues. Germline assignment: CDR1 SGHKS and CDR2 YYEKEE (reference sequence). The CDR3 sequence is CASSPLIGQSYNSPLHF. As DNA, the CDR3 is TGTGCCAGCAGCCCTCTCATAGGACAGTCTTATAATTCACCCCTCCACTTT.

This rearrangement joins TRBV7-9 to TRBJ2-1; D gene unclear. Germline V gives CDR1 SEHNR, CDR2 FQNEAQ (reference sequence). CDR3 length: 14 amino acids. V was trimmed by 5 bases and J by 2 bases, leaving 10 bases between them. CDR3 sequence reads: CASSRSVAYNEQFF. CDR3 bases: TGTGCCAGCAGCCGGTCGGTAGCCTACAATGAGCAGTTCTTC.

The V and J genes are TRBV7-9 and TRBJ1-4; 9 positions agree with TRBD1. The CDR3 extends over 16 amino acids. Germline trimming cut 3 bases from V and 3 bases from J; bases unmatched to any gene: 5. The germline V gene has CDR1 SEHNR and CDR2 FQNEAQ (reference sequence). CDR3 DNA sequence: TGTGCCAGCAGCTTGGTACAGGGGGCATCTAATGAAAAACTGTTTTTT. This codes for CASSLVQGASNEKLFF.

This clone appeared once. The chain carries TRBV4-1 and TRBJ1-6; 11 positions agree with TRBD1. The V segment lost 3 bases and the J segment 11 bases; nucleotides outside the gene matches: 9. The CDR3 length is 16 residues. Germline V gives CDR1 MGHRA, CDR2 YSYEKL. In DNA form, the CDR3 reads TGCGCCAGCAGCCATGAGGACAGGGGGCCGCTGACACCCCTCCACTTT. This encodes CASSHEDRGPLTPLHF.

The chain combines TRBV4-1 with TRBJ2-2; the D gene is possibly TRBD1 (6 bases). V was cut by 0 bases and J by 3 bases, with 8 bases left in between. The length of the CDR3 is 15 residues. The germline V gene encodes CDR1 MGHRA and CDR2 YSYEKL. Here the CDR3 DNA reads TGCGCCAGCAGCCAAGATTGGACAGACACCGGGGAGCTGTTTTTT. It specifies CASSQDWTDTGELFF.

The chain joins TRBV19 to TRBJ1-3; no clear D gene. CDR3 length equals 16 residues. Trimming stripped 1 base from V and 0 bases from J, with 10 bases between. Germline V lookup: CDR1 LNHDA, CDR2 SQIVND (reference sequence). CDR3 in DNA: TGTGCCAGTAGTATAGTCCGGGATTACTCTGGAAACACCATATATTTT. The encoded protein is CASSIVRDYSGNTIYF.

The chain employs TRBV28 and TRBJ2-7; the match to TRBD1 covers 9 bases. The CDR3 extends over 13 amino acids. The J segment lost 4 bases and the V segment lost 9 bases, leaving 7 bases of the junction unmatched. The germline V gene encodes CDR1 MDHEN and CDR2 SYDVKM. CDR3 amino acids: CASGEGQGYEQYF. DNA for the CDR3: TGTGCCAGTGGAGAGGGACAGGGTTACGAGCAGTACTTC.

Comments on this clone: This CDR3 is also generated by other DNA sequences in the sample. This chain joins TRBV5-1 and TRBJ2-5; TRBD2 aligns across 11 bases. V lost 4 bases, J lost 3 bases, and 5 bases stayed unmatched. The CDR3 contains 15 residues. Germline V gives CDR1 SGHRS, CDR2 YFSETQ. Written as DNA, the CDR3 is TGCGCCAGCAGCCTTGTACTAGCGGGGGAAGAGACCCAGTACTTC. Amino acids: CASSLVLAGEETQYF.

V and J are TRBV28 and TRBJ2-7; D unresolved. The V end lost 6 bases, the J end lost 2 bases, and 11 bases lay between the germline ends. This CDR3 region has 13 residues. Germline values: CDR1 MDHEN, CDR2 SYDVKM. The CDR3 bases are TGTGCCAGCAGCGCAACCTATCCCTACGAGCAGTACTTC. Protein product: CASSATYPYEQYF.

The chain links TRBV6-5 to TRBJ2-5; 7 positions agree with TRBD2. The junction had 10 bases not matched to a gene; V was cut back by 5 bases and J by 7 bases. This CDR3 comprises 14 residues. Germline assignment: CDR1 MNHEY and CDR2 SVGAGI. The CDR3 loop reads CASSKPSGATTQYF. The CDR3 DNA follows: TGTGCCAGCAGTAAACCGAGCGGGGCTACGACCCAGTACTTC.

With respect to this clone: Other nucleotide sequences in the sample specify the same CDR3. J is TRBJ1-5 and V is TRBV7-9; D might be TRBD1 (5 bases). This CDR3 is 14 amino acids long. With 5 bases removed from V and 5 bases from J, the gap between germline ends came to 13 bases. The germline V gene encodes CDR1 SEHNR and CDR2 FQNEAQ (reference sequence). The CDR3 region is CASSLGGLHQPQHF. CDR3 in DNA: TGTGCCAGCAGCCTCGGGGGATTGCATCAGCCCCAGCATTTT.

V and J are TRBV5-1 and TRBJ1-3, with D perhaps matching TRBD1 (5 bases). The CDR3 runs 17 residues. The V end lost 3 bases, the J end lost 2 bases, and 18 bases lay between the germline ends. Germline CDR1 SGHRS, CDR2 YFSETQ. CDR3 amino acids: CASSYDDQGSAGNTIYF. CDR3 nucleotide sequence: TGCGCCAGCAGCTATGACGACCAGGGTTCCGCTGGAAACACCATATATTTT. Filled out from reference TRBV5-1 and TRBJ1-3, the complete variable domain reads KAGVTQTPRYLIKTRGQQVTLSCSPISGHRSVSWYQQTPGQGLQFLFEYFSETQRNKGNFPGRFSGRQFSNSRSEMNVSTLELGDSALYLCASSYDDQGSAGNTIYFGEGSWLTVV.

Here the CDR3 reads CASSPDRVIGGYTF. The CDR3 nucleotides are TGTGCCAGCAGTCCAGACAGGGTGATCGGTGGCTACACCTTC. The rearrangement links TRBV6-5 to TRBJ1-2, with 7 bases matching TRBD1. In germline, CDR1 is MNHEY, CDR2 SVGAGI. Losses at the gene ends were 5 bases for V and 7 bases for J; bases not matched to a gene: 10. This CDR3 contains 14 residues.

This rearrangement joins TRBV29-1 to TRBJ2-1; TRBD2 matches 11 bases. The CDR3 consists of 18 residues. Germline lookup yields CDR1 SQVTM and CDR2 ANQGSEA. Trimming at V came to 3 bases and at J to 3 bases, leaving 13 bases not matched to a gene. Here the CDR3 reads CSVDGVEASGGFYNEQFF. CDR3 in DNA: TGCAGCGTTGATGGGGTTGAGGCTAGCGGGGGGTTCTACAATGAGCAGTTCTTC.

This clone occurred a few times. This chain uses TRBV28 with TRBJ2-3; tentative D call: TRBD2 (6 bases). CDR3 length equals 17 residues. V was shortened by 7 bases and J by 0 bases, with 20 bases between the two germline ends. The germline V gene has CDR1 MDHEN and CDR2 SYDVKM. The CDR3 here is CASIPWGWRDSTDTQYF. CDR3 nucleotides: TGTGCCAGCATACCCTGGGGTTGGCGGGATAGCACAGATACGCAGTATTTT.

The V call is TRBV5-4, the J call TRBJ2-4; the D is unclear. This CDR3 has 16 residues. V gave up 4 bases and J gave up 0 bases, with 14 bases separating them. Germline loops: CDR1 SGHNT, CDR2 YYREEE (reference sequence). The CDR3 DNA is TGTGCCAGCAGCGTAGACCCTGGCGGAGCCAAAAACATTCAGTACTTC. Its translation is CASSVDPGGAKNIQYF.

The V call is TRBV12-3 or TRBV12-4, the J call TRBJ2-7; 7 positions agree with TRBD1. The J segment lost 3 bases and the V segment lost 5 bases, leaving 4 bases of the junction unmatched. The CDR3 is made up of 13 amino acids. The CDR3: CASSPRQGYEQYF. The CDR3 bases are TGTGCCAGCAGTCCCCGACAGGGCTACGAGCAGTACTTC.

This rearrangement joins TRBV6-5 to TRBJ2-3; 10 positions agree with TRBD2. Germline-derived CDR1 and CDR2 are MNHEY and SVGAGI. The CDR3 loop spans 14 amino acids. The J segment lost 1 base and the V segment lost 8 bases, leaving 3 bases of the junction unmatched. CDR3 nucleotide sequence: TGTGCCAGCCTTACTAGCGGGGGCACAGATACGCAGTATTTT. Amino acids: CASLTSGGTDTQYF.

For the CDR3, the DNA is TGCGCCAGCAGCGGTACCCTGGGACACCTAAAGTACGAGCAGTACTTC. Its protein product is CASSGTLGHLKYEQYF. The chain employs TRBV5-1 and TRBJ2-7; a possible D gene is TRBD1 (6 bases). Germline V gives CDR1 SGHRS, CDR2 YFSETQ. The CDR3 covers 16 residues. Trimming removed 4 bases at V and 4 bases at J, with 21 bases between. Full variable domain (remainder filled in from reference TRBV5-1 and TRBJ2-7): KAGVTQTPRYLIKTRGQQVTLSCSPISGHRSVSWYQQTPGQGLQFLFEYFSETQRNKGNFPGRFSGRQFSNSRSEMNVSTLELGDSALYLCASSGTLGHLKYEQYFGPGTRLTVT.